Below are 18 T cell receptor beta chains sequenced from a single sample in a study of shared clonotypes between healthy human individuals. The table came from immunoSEQ multiplex PCR; TCRdb's copy has only in-frame clones and leaves some out. The data contain over a million clones, approximately 98.5% of them singletons. The specimen sequenced was naive CD4+ T cells sorted from blood. Described subset: CD45RA+ positively selected. Receptor source: a man between 25 and 39 years old in good health.

The chain couples TRBV25-1 to TRBJ2-7, with D uncertain. The CDR3 consists of 15 residues. V was cut by 2 bases and J by 4 bases, with 15 bases left in between. Germline values: CDR1 MGHDK, CDR2 SYGVNS. DNA of the CDR3: TGTGCCAGCAGTGAAGGTCAGATTTCGACTTACGAGCAGTACTTC. Amino acid sequence: CASSEGQISTYEQYF.

The chain is built from TRBV19 and TRBJ1-1; tentatively, D is TRBD1 (5 bases). Between the trimmed V and J ends, which lost 6 bases and 6 bases, there was a span of 20 bases. The CDR3 loop spans 15 amino acids. Germline V gene sequence: CDR1 LNHDA, CDR2 SQIVND (reference sequence). The CDR3 DNA follows: TGTGCCAGTAGGTTCGACAGCTTTACTTACGCTGAAGCTTTCTTT. Translated, it gives CASRFDSFTYAEAFF.

The chain combines TRBV30 with TRBJ1-4; possibly TRBD1 for D (6 bases). The CDR3 has 16 residues. Trimming cost V 8 bases and J 4 bases, with 23 bases left between them. Germline lookup yields CDR1 GTSNPN and CDR2 SVGIG (reference sequence). CDR3 protein: CAGGIDDGSLNEKLFF. The DNA for the CDR3 is TGTGCCGGGGGCATCGATGACGGTAGCCTTAATGAAAAACTGTTTTTT. The complete variable domain, with remaining parts taken from reference TRBV30 and TRBJ1-4, reads SQTIHQWPATLVQPVGSPLSLECTVEGTSNPNLYWYRQAAGRGLQLLFYSVGIGQISSEVPQNLSASRPQDRQFILSSKKLLLSDSGFYLCAGGIDDGSLNEKLFFGSGTQLSVL.

The V and J genes are TRBV2 and TRBJ2-4; a possible D gene is TRBD2 (5 bases). V shed 5 bases and J shed 3 bases, with 14 bases lying between them. This CDR3 comprises 15 residues. The germline V gene encodes CDR1 SNHLY and CDR2 FYNNEI. This CDR3 is CASSRTEVGKNIQYF. The CDR3 nucleotides are TGTGCCAGCAGTAGGACTGAGGTGGGCAAAAACATTCAGTACTTC.

In nucleotides, the CDR3 is TGTGCCATCAGTGAGGGACAGGGGGCGGGTAGCAATCAGCCCCAGCATTTT. Translating gives CAISEGQGAGSNQPQHF. The chain carries TRBV10-3 and TRBJ1-5; 11 nucleotides match TRBD1. CDR3 length: 17 residues. V lost 2 bases to trimming and J lost 0 bases; unmatched junction nucleotides: 3. Germline loops: CDR1 ENHRY, CDR2 SYGVKD.

The chain is built from TRBV7-9 and TRBJ2-2, with D hard to call. Germline V lookup: CDR1 SEHNR, CDR2 FQNEAQ (reference sequence). The CDR3 totals 15 residues. Trimming pared 6 bases from V and 0 bases from J, leaving 11 bases between. The CDR3 loop reads CASSRGSANTGELFF. The CDR3 nucleotides read TGTGCCAGCAGTCGCGGTTCGGCGAACACCGGGGAGCTGTTTTTT.

The chain combines TRBV11-3 with TRBJ2-3; D assignment may be TRBD1 or TRBD2 (5 bases each). Germline assignment: CDR1 SGHNT and CDR2 YENEEA. The V and J ends lost 5 bases and 3 bases respectively, with 15 bases between them. The length of the CDR3 is 15 residues. The CDR3 spells CASSKQQGATDTQYF. CDR3 nucleotide sequence: TGTGCCAGCAGCAAACAGCAGGGAGCAACAGATACGCAGTATTTT.

This chain uses TRBV9 with TRBJ1-2, with D perhaps matching TRBD1 (6 bases). Germline lookup yields CDR1 SGDLS and CDR2 YYNGEE. This CDR3 is 15 amino acids long. Trimming removed 5 bases at V and 4 bases at J, with 18 bases between. The CDR3, as DNA: TGTGCCAGCAGTTTTCCCCAGACAGGAACCTATGGCTACACCTTC. It encodes CASSFPQTGTYGYTF.

V and J are TRBV27 and TRBJ2-7; possible D gene TRBD1, 5 bases. Trimming removed 5 bases at V and 6 bases at J, with 14 bases between. The CDR3 is 13 amino acids. Germline assignment: CDR1 MNHEY and CDR2 SMNVEV (reference sequence). CDR3 amino acids: CASSTGFVGEQYF. The CDR3 nucleotides are TGTGCCAGCAGTACAGGATTTGTAGGCGAGCAGTACTTC.

V usage is TRBV7-6 and J usage is TRBJ1-5; TRBD1 agrees at 9 bases. Trimming took 0 bases from V and 0 from J; bases not matched to a gene: 6. The CDR3 covers 18 residues. Germline loops: CDR1 SGHVS, CDR2 FNYEAQ. The CDR3 is CASSLAPDRGYSNQPQHF. Written as DNA, the CDR3 is TGTGCCAGCAGCTTAGCCCCGGACAGGGGATATAGCAATCAGCCCCAGCATTTT.

The J gene is TRBJ1-3, the V gene TRBV2, with TRBD1 matching over 7 bases. There are 15 residues in the CDR3. With 10 bases clipped from V and 2 bases from J, the junction kept 11 bases outside the gene matches. From germline, CDR1 is SNHLY and CDR2 FYNNEI. The CDR3 sequence is CATVGKGAPGNTIYF. In nucleotides, the CDR3 is TGTGCCACCGTTGGAAAGGGGGCTCCTGGAAACACCATATATTTT.

The genes are TRBV18 and TRBJ2-5, with 10 bases fitting TRBD2. With 6 bases clipped from V and 4 bases from J, the junction kept 14 bases outside the gene matches. The CDR3 spans 17 residues. The germline gives CDR1 KGHSH, CDR2 LQKENI. CDR3 nucleotides: TGTGCCAGCTCGCAATTGAGCGGGAGGGCCGGTGGAGAGACCCAGTACTTC. Translated, it gives CASSQLSGRAGGETQYF.

As regards this clone: This sample also contains other DNA sequences that code for the same CDR3. The chain recombines TRBV28 with TRBJ1-5; 7 bases align to TRBD1. V lost 5 bases and J lost 7; bases outside the gene matches: 8. CDR3 length: 14 amino acids. From germline, CDR1 is MDHEN and CDR2 SYDVKM. CDR3 DNA sequence: TGTGCCAGCAGTCCTACAGGGGTGCGGCAGCCCCAGCATTTT. Translating gives CASSPTGVRQPQHF.

The V call is TRBV18, the J call TRBJ2-1; D unresolved. Trimming removed 2 bases at V and 4 bases at J, with 12 bases between. The germline V gene encodes CDR1 KGHSH and CDR2 LQKENI. The CDR3 sequence is 15 residues long. Here the CDR3 DNA reads TGTGCCAGCTCACCAGGGCTAGATCCTTACAATGAGCAGTTCTTC. Encoded protein: CASSPGLDPYNEQFF.

The V call is TRBV28, the J call TRBJ2-7, with 11 positions matching TRBD2. V lost 4 bases, J lost 3 bases, and 8 bases stayed unmatched. Germline V lookup: CDR1 MDHEN, CDR2 SYDVKM. The CDR3 runs to 16 residues. The CDR3 bases are TGTGCCAGCAGTTCCACTCTAGCGGGAGGACTCTACGAGCAGTACTTC. As protein: CASSSTLAGGLYEQYF.

This clone was counted once. The CDR3 protein is CASSLGEATQETQYF. The CDR3 nucleotides read TGTGCCAGCAGCTTAGGGGAGGCGACCCAAGAGACCCAGTACTTC. V gene TRBV11-2 combines with J gene TRBJ2-5; tentative D call: TRBD2 (6 bases). This CDR3 contains 15 residues. The V end was cut by 1 base, the J end by 1 base, with 10 bases between. Germline V gene data show CDR1 as SGHAT and CDR2 as FQNNGV.

J is TRBJ2-2 and V is TRBV10-2, with no clear D. Germline V lookup: CDR1 WSHSY, CDR2 SAAADI. Trimming shortened V by 8 bases and J by 8 bases, and 6 bases separated the two germline ends. The CDR3 is made up of 10 amino acids. CDR3 nucleotide sequence: TGCGCCAGCGCTCTTGGGGAGCTGTTTTTT. Protein product: CASALGELFF.

The V and J genes are TRBV28 and TRBJ2-7; TRBD1 agrees at 9 bases. From germline, CDR1 is MDHEN and CDR2 SYDVKM. This CDR3 has 16 amino acids. After removal of 8 bases from V and 3 bases from J, the junction contained 14 bases not matched to a gene. In nucleotides, the CDR3 is TGTGCCAGCCTTCGACCGGGACAGGGTTATCTCTACGAGCAGTACTTC. Protein: CASLRPGQGYLYEQYF.